This TCR beta chain came from a study of cytomegalovirus exposure and HLA in healthy donors. Overall study findings and caveats: Rarity characterized most TCR sequences, yet some public TCRs appeared in many donors.

PCR was performed using 60 Vbeta and 13 Jbeta primers. TCRdb's table, derived via immunoSEQ multiplex PCR, lists solely in-frame clones and lacks some. The repertoire holds around 150,000 clones, with approximately 82% as singletons. Of note for this clone: Its antigen is unknown.

The CDR3 length is 15 residues. Germline V CDR1 and CDR2: MNHEY, SVGAGI. V was clipped by 5 bases and J by 3 bases; unmatched bases: 7. The chain is built from TRBV6-5 and TRBJ2-7, with 10 nucleotides matching TRBD2. Material: PBMCs. This sequence originates from a man aged 25-45 years in good health and CMV-seropositive. The CDR3 coding sequence is TGTGCCAGCAGTCCTACTAGCGGGGCCAGCTACGAGCAGTACTTC. Protein sequence: CASSPTSGASYEQYF.